A selection of T cell receptor beta chains follows, all from one sample in a study of cytomegalovirus exposure and HLA in healthy donors. Produced via immunoSEQ multiplex PCR; TCRdb's table is partial and in-frame only. Here the sample spans 200,000 to 300,000 clones, approximately 90% being singletons. Source material: PBMCs. These receptor sequences come from a man between 18 and 29 years old in good health and CMV-seronegative. The CDR3 runs from the conserved cysteine through the conserved F or W. Fields, in order: clone size, D gene, V gene, J gene, CDR3 protein, CDR3 DNA. D genes are given only for firm matches. Not every row has a clone size; where given, it reads once, few, many or a size class.

abundance: NA
d_gene: TRBD1
v_gene: TRBV18
j_gene: TRBJ1-3
CDR3aa: CATDRGLTGNTIYF
CDR3nt: TGTGCCACCGACAGGGGGCTGACTGGAAACACCATATATTTT

abundance: NA
d_gene: TRBD2
v_gene: TRBV2
j_gene: TRBJ2-4
CDR3aa: CASSGTSGGEVIQYF
CDR3nt: TGTGCCAGCAGTGGGACTAGCGGGGGAGAAGTCATTCAGTACTTC

abundance: NA
d_gene: TRBD1
v_gene: TRBV19
j_gene: TRBJ1-1
CDR3aa: CASSVAGGTEAFF
CDR3nt: TGTGCCAGTAGTGTGGCAGGGGGCACTGAAGCTTTCTTT

abundance: NA
d_gene: TRBD1
v_gene: TRBV28
j_gene: TRBJ2-2
CDR3aa: CASSSSVGDRGSGELFF
CDR3nt: TGTGCCAGCAGTTCCTCTGTGGGGGACAGGGGCTCCGGGGAGCTGTTTTTT

abundance: NA
d_gene: NA
v_gene: TRBV7-9
j_gene: TRBJ1-1
CDR3aa: CASSPSGVKRNTEAFF
CDR3nt: TGTGCCAGCAGCCCCTCGGGGGTCAAGAGGAACACTGAAGCTTTCTTT

abundance: NA
d_gene: NA
v_gene: TRBV5-1
j_gene: TRBJ1-6
CDR3aa: CASSLNRVDSPLHF
CDR3nt: TGCGCCAGCAGCTTAAACAGGGTGGATTCACCCCTCCACTTT

abundance: NA
d_gene: TRBD2
v_gene: TRBV2
j_gene: TRBJ2-7
CDR3aa: CASSTSGSETSYEQYF
CDR3nt: TGTGCCAGCAGTACCAGCGGGAGCGAAACCTCCTACGAGCAGTACTTC

abundance: NA
d_gene: TRBD2
v_gene: TRBV18
j_gene: TRBJ2-1
CDR3aa: CASSPIPTSDPGEQFF
CDR3nt: TGTGCCAGCTCACCGATCCCGACTAGCGACCCGGGTGAGCAGTTCTTC

abundance: NA
d_gene: TRBD2
v_gene: TRBV5-1
j_gene: TRBJ2-5
CDR3aa: CASSSTSGRGETQYF
CDR3nt: TGCGCCAGCAGCAGCACTAGCGGGAGGGGGGAGACCCAGTACTTC

abundance: NA
d_gene: NA
v_gene: TRBV5-4
j_gene: TRBJ2-5
CDR3aa: CASSFDHSPVTQYF
CDR3nt: TGTGCCAGCAGCTTCGATCACAGTCCTGTGACCCAGTACTTC

abundance: NA
d_gene: NA
v_gene: TRBV7-2
j_gene: TRBJ1-6
CDR3aa: CASSSTGYNSPLHF
CDR3nt: TGTGCCAGCAGCTCGACAGGCTATAATTCACCCCTCCACTTT

abundance: NA
d_gene: NA
v_gene: TRBV7-8
j_gene: TRBJ2-1
CDR3aa: CASSFTRNEQFF
CDR3nt: TGTGCCAGCAGCTTCACGAGGAATGAGCAGTTCTTC

abundance: NA
d_gene: NA
v_gene: TRBV27
j_gene: TRBJ1-3
CDR3aa: CASSLRGDVLSGNTIYF
CDR3nt: TGTGCCAGCAGTTTACGGGGGGACGTCCTCTCTGGAAACACCATATATTTT

abundance: NA
d_gene: NA
v_gene: TRBV5-1
j_gene: TRBJ1-5
CDR3aa: CASSPGTENQPQHF
CDR3nt: TGCGCCAGCAGTCCCGGGACTGAGAATCAGCCCCAGCATTTT

abundance: NA
d_gene: TRBD2
v_gene: TRBV2
j_gene: TRBJ2-2
CDR3aa: CASRGDYDTGELFF
CDR3nt: TGTGCCAGCAGGGGGGACTATGACACCGGGGAGCTGTTTTTT

abundance: NA
d_gene: NA
v_gene: TRBV4-1
j_gene: TRBJ2-1
CDR3aa: CASSPRQYNEQFF
CDR3nt: TGCGCCAGCAGCCCTCGACAGTACAATGAGCAGTTCTTC

abundance: once
d_gene: TRBD2
v_gene: TRBV11-2
j_gene: TRBJ2-7
CDR3aa: CASSLLLAKYEQYF
CDR3nt: TGTGCCAGCAGCTTATTACTAGCGAAATACGAGCAGTACTTC

abundance: NA
d_gene: NA
v_gene: TRBV4-1
j_gene: TRBJ1-2
CDR3aa: CASSQVTEVYGYTF
CDR3nt: TGCGCCAGCAGCCAAGTGACAGAAGTTTATGGCTACACCTTC

abundance: NA
d_gene: NA
v_gene: TRBV4-3
j_gene: TRBJ1-2
CDR3aa: CASSPGGATYYGYTF
CDR3nt: TGCGCCAGCAGCCCCGGTGGGGCCACTTACTATGGCTACACCTTC

abundance: NA
d_gene: NA
v_gene: TRBV19
j_gene: TRBJ2-7
CDR3aa: CASSITGSSYEQYF
CDR3nt: TGTGCCAGTAGTATCACAGGCAGCTCCTACGAGCAGTACTTC

abundance: NA
d_gene: TRBD1
v_gene: TRBV18
j_gene: TRBJ2-1
CDR3aa: CASSPQTGSYNEQFF
CDR3nt: TGTGCCAGCTCACCACAGACAGGGTCCTACAATGAGCAGTTCTTC

abundance: NA
d_gene: TRBD1
v_gene: TRBV5-4
j_gene: TRBJ2-2
CDR3aa: CASRGQGRERTGELFF
CDR3nt: TGTGCCAGCAGGGGACAGGGCAGGGAACGCACCGGGGAGCTGTTTTTT

abundance: NA
d_gene: NA
v_gene: TRBV7-9
j_gene: TRBJ1-4
CDR3aa: CASSSPGHSEKLFF
CDR3nt: TGTGCCAGCAGCTCTCCGGGACATTCTGAAAAACTGTTTTTT

abundance: NA
d_gene: TRBD1
v_gene: TRBV7-8
j_gene: TRBJ2-2
CDR3aa: CASSLLQGAIGAKTGELFF
CDR3nt: TGTGCCAGCAGCTTACTACAGGGGGCCATCGGTGCCAAAACCGGGGAGCTGTTTTTT

abundance: NA
d_gene: TRBD2
v_gene: TRBV7-2
j_gene: TRBJ2-1
CDR3aa: CASSFGASGRGAYNEQFF
CDR3nt: TGTGCCAGCAGCTTTGGGGCTAGCGGGAGGGGGGCCTACAATGAGCAGTTCTTC

abundance: NA
d_gene: TRBD1
v_gene: TRBV6-1
j_gene: TRBJ1-2
CDR3aa: CASSGGQVLSNYGYTF
CDR3nt: TGTGCCAGCAGTGGTGGACAGGTACTATCTAACTATGGCTACACCTTC

abundance: few
d_gene: TRBD2
v_gene: TRBV7-9
j_gene: TRBJ2-7
CDR3aa: CASSWGLGMNEQYF
CDR3nt: TGTGCCAGCAGCTGGGGACTAGGAATGAACGAGCAGTACTTC

abundance: NA
d_gene: TRBD2
v_gene: TRBV15
j_gene: TRBJ2-3
CDR3aa: CATSRDPAGASDTQYF
CDR3nt: TGTGCCACCAGCAGAGATCCAGCGGGAGCATCAGATACGCAGTATTTT

abundance: NA
d_gene: TRBD2
v_gene: TRBV15
j_gene: TRBJ2-3
CDR3aa: CATSRDPGTSGTDTQYF
CDR3nt: TGTGCCACCAGCAGAGATCCTGGTACTAGCGGCACAGATACGCAGTATTTT

abundance: NA
d_gene: NA
v_gene: TRBV7-6
j_gene: TRBJ2-2
CDR3aa: CASSLPGDGELFF
CDR3nt: TGTGCCAGCAGCCTCCCGGGAGACGGGGAGCTGTTTTTT

abundance: NA
d_gene: NA
v_gene: TRBV27
j_gene: TRBJ1-1
CDR3aa: CASRPGLVNTEAFF
CDR3nt: TGTGCCAGCAGACCAGGGCTAGTGAACACTGAAGCTTTCTTT

abundance: NA
d_gene: NA
v_gene: TRBV5-1
j_gene: TRBJ1-6
CDR3aa: CASSLAQGVNSPLHF
CDR3nt: TGCGCCAGCAGCTTGGCCCAGGGTGTTAATTCACCCCTCCACTTT

abundance: NA
d_gene: TRBD2
v_gene: TRBV2
j_gene: TRBJ2-3
CDR3aa: CASSGGGGTDTQYF
CDR3nt: TGTGCCAGCAGTGGGGGAGGGGGCACAGATACGCAGTATTTT

abundance: NA
d_gene: NA
v_gene: TRBV7-2
j_gene: TRBJ2-7
CDR3aa: CASSLVTRASREQYF
CDR3nt: TGTGCCAGCAGCTTAGTGACGAGGGCTTCGCGGGAGCAGTACTTC

abundance: NA
d_gene: TRBD1
v_gene: TRBV6-6
j_gene: TRBJ1-1
CDR3aa: CASTGQGVTEAFF
CDR3nt: TGTGCCAGCACGGGACAGGGTGTCACTGAAGCTTTCTTT

abundance: NA
d_gene: TRBD2
v_gene: TRBV2
j_gene: TRBJ2-5
CDR3aa: CASSVPAGGQETQYF
CDR3nt: TGTGCCAGCAGTGTCCCAGCGGGGGGCCAAGAGACCCAGTACTTC

abundance: NA
d_gene: NA
v_gene: TRBV4-3
j_gene: TRBJ2-7
CDR3aa: CASSQGDSGVYEQYF
CDR3nt: TGCGCCAGCAGCCAAGGGGATTCAGGGGTCTACGAGCAGTACTTC

abundance: NA
d_gene: NA
v_gene: TRBV7-2
j_gene: TRBJ2-1
CDR3aa: CASRAPQGGEQFF
CDR3nt: TGTGCCAGCAGGGCCCCTCAGGGAGGTGAGCAGTTCTTC

abundance: NA
d_gene: NA
v_gene: TRBV7-2
j_gene: TRBJ1-1
CDR3aa: CASSLMQGMGTEAFF
CDR3nt: TGTGCCAGCAGCTTAATGCAGGGGATGGGCACTGAAGCTTTCTTT

abundance: NA
d_gene: NA
v_gene: TRBV29-1
j_gene: TRBJ2-2
CDR3aa: CSVQVTANTGELFF
CDR3nt: TGCAGCGTTCAGGTAACTGCGAACACCGGGGAGCTGTTTTTT

abundance: NA
d_gene: NA
v_gene: TRBV2
j_gene: TRBJ2-3
CDR3aa: CASSVSGNTDTQYF
CDR3nt: TGTGCCAGCAGCGTCTCGGGGAACACAGATACGCAGTATTTT

abundance: NA
d_gene: NA
v_gene: TRBV19
j_gene: TRBJ2-7
CDR3aa: CASSKGGDFSYEQYF
CDR3nt: TGTGCCAGTAGTAAAGGGGGGGACTTCTCCTACGAGCAGTACTTC

abundance: NA
d_gene: TRBD2
v_gene: TRBV29-1
j_gene: TRBJ2-1
CDR3aa: CSVKGTSGRNEQFF
CDR3nt: TGCAGCGTTAAGGGGACTAGCGGGAGGAATGAGCAGTTCTTC

abundance: NA
d_gene: TRBD1
v_gene: TRBV5-6
j_gene: TRBJ1-2
CDR3aa: CASSFVPPGGGYTF
CDR3nt: TGTGCCAGCAGCTTTGTCCCGCCAGGGGGTGGCTACACCTTC

abundance: NA
d_gene: NA
v_gene: TRBV2
j_gene: TRBJ2-5
CDR3aa: CASSERPSRQETQYF
CDR3nt: TGTGCCAGCAGTGAGAGGCCTAGCAGACAAGAGACCCAGTACTTC

abundance: few
d_gene: TRBD1
v_gene: TRBV2
j_gene: TRBJ2-7
CDR3aa: CASTDRDRNYEQYF
CDR3nt: TGTGCCAGCACCGACCGGGACAGGAACTACGAGCAGTACTTC

abundance: many
d_gene: NA
v_gene: TRBV2
j_gene: TRBJ1-2
CDR3aa: CASRPAGVNYGYTF
CDR3nt: TGTGCCAGCAGACCCGCCGGGGTTAACTATGGCTACACCTTC

abundance: NA
d_gene: TRBD2
v_gene: TRBV11-2
j_gene: TRBJ2-1
CDR3aa: CASSSLAGNNEQFF
CDR3nt: TGTGCCAGCAGCTCTCTAGCGGGGAACAATGAGCAGTTCTTC

abundance: NA
d_gene: TRBD1
v_gene: TRBV4-3
j_gene: TRBJ1-2
CDR3aa: CASSQGGTATGYTF
CDR3nt: TGCGCCAGCAGCCAAGGAGGGACAGCTACTGGCTACACCTTC

abundance: NA
d_gene: NA
v_gene: TRBV4-3
j_gene: TRBJ1-5
CDR3aa: CASSQDGGGRKPQHF
CDR3nt: TGCGCCAGCAGCCAAGATGGGGGGGGGCGGAAGCCCCAGCATTTT

abundance: NA
d_gene: TRBD1
v_gene: TRBV5-1
j_gene: TRBJ1-1
CDR3aa: CASSVRQGWDTEAFF
CDR3nt: TGCGCCAGCAGCGTTCGACAGGGGTGGGACACTGAAGCTTTCTTT

abundance: few
d_gene: NA
v_gene: TRBV29-1
j_gene: TRBJ1-1
CDR3aa: CSVGEPGSEAFF
CDR3nt: TGCAGCGTTGGAGAGCCGGGGAGTGAAGCTTTCTTT